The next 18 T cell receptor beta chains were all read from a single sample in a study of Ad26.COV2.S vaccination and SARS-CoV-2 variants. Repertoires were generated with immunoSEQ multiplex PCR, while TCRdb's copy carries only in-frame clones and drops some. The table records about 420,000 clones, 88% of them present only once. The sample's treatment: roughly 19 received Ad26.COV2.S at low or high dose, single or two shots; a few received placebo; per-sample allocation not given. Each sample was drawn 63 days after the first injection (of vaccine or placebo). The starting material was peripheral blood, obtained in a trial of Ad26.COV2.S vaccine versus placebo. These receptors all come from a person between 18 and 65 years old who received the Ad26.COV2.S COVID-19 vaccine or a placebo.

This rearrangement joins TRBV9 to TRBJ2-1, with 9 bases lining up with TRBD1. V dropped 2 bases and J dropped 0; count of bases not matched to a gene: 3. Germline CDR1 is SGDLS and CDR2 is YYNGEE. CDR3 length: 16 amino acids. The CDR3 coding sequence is TGTGCCAGCAGCGTTACGACAGGGGGCTCCTACAATGAGCAGTTCTTC. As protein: CASSVTTGGSYNEQFF.

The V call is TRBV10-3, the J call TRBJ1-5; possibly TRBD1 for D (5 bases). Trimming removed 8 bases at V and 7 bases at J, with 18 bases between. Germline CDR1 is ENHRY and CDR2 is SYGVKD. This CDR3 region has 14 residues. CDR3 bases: TGTGCCATCTCTCACGGTTCAGGGAGCCAGCCCCAGCATTTT. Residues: CAISHGSGSQPQHF.

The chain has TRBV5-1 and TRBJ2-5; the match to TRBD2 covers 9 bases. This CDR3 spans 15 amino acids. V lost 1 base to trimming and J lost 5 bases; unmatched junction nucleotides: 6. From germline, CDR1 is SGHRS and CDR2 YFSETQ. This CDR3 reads CASSLPSGDVETQYF. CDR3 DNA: TGCGCCAGCAGCTTGCCTAGCGGGGACGTTGAGACCCAGTACTTC.

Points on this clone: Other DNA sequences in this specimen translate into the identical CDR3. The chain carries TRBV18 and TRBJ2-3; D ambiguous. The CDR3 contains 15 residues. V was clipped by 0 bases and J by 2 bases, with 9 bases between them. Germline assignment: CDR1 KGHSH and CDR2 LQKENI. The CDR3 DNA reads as TGTGCCAGCTCACCACCTCAAGGAATCACAGATACGCAGTATTTT. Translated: CASSPPQGITDTQYF.

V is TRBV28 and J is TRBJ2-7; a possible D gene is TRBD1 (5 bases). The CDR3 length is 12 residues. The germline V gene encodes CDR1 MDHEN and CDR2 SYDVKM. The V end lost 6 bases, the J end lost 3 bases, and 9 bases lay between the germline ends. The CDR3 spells CASRGVLYEQYF. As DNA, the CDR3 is TGTGCCAGCAGAGGGGTTCTCTACGAGCAGTACTTC. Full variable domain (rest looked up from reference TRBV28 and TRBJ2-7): DVKVTQSSRYLVKRTGEKVFLECVQDMDHENMFWYRQDPGLGLRLIYFSYDVKMKEKGDIPEGYSVSREKKERFSLILESASTNQTSMYLCASRGVLYEQYFGPGTRLTVT.

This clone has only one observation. CDR3 bases: TGTGCCAGCAGCCAACGAACAGATAATGAAAAACTGTTTTTT. It yields the protein CASSQRTDNEKLFF. The chain employs TRBV3-1 (or the pseudogene TRBV3-2) and TRBJ1-4, with D unresolved. Germline CDR1 and CDR2: LGHDT and YNNKEL (reference sequence). V was clipped by 2 bases and J by 4 bases, with 8 bases between them. CDR3 length: 14 amino acids.

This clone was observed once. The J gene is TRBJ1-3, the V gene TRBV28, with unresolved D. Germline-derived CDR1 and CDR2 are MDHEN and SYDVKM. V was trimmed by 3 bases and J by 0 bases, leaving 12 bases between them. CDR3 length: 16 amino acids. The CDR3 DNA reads TGTGCCAGCAGTTTCCCCACACCCAGCTCTGGAAACACCATATATTTT. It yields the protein CASSFPTPSSGNTIYF.

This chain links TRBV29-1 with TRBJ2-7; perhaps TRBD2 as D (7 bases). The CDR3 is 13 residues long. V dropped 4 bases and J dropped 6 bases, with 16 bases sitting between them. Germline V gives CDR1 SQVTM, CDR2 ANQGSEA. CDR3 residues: CSVAGGLSGEQYF. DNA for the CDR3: TGCAGCGTTGCGGGGGGCCTCAGCGGCGAGCAGTACTTC.

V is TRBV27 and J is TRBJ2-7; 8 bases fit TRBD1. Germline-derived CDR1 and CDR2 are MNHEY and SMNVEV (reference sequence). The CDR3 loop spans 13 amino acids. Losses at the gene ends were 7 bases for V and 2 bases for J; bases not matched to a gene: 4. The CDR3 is CASNKQGAYEQYF. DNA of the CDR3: TGTGCCAGCAATAAACAGGGGGCCTACGAGCAGTACTTC.

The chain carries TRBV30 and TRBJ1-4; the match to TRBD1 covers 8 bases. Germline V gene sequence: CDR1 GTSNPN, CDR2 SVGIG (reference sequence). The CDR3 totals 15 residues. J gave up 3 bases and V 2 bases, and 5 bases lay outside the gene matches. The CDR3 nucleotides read TGTGCCTGGAGTCTTACAGGGGGGGCTAATGAAAAACTGTTTTTT. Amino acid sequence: CAWSLTGGANEKLFF.

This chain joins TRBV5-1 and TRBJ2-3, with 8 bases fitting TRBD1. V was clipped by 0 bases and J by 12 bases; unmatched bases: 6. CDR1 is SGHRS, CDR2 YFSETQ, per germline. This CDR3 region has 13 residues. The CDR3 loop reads CASSLAGTGGQYF. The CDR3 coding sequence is TGCGCCAGCAGCTTGGCCGGGACAGGTGGACAGTATTTT.

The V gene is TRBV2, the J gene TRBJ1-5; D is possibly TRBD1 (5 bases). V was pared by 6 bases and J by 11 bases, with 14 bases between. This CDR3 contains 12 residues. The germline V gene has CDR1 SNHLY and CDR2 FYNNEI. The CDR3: CASRLLGTAQHF. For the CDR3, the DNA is TGTGCCAGCAGGCTCTTGGGGACGGCCCAGCATTTT.

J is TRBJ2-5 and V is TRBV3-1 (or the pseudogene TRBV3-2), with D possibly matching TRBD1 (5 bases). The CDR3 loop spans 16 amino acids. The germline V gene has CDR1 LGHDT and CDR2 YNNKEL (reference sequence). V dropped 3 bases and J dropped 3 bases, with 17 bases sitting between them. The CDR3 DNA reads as TGTGCCAGCAGCCAGGATAAAGAGACAGAGAAAGAGACCCAGTACTTC. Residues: CASSQDKETEKETQYF.

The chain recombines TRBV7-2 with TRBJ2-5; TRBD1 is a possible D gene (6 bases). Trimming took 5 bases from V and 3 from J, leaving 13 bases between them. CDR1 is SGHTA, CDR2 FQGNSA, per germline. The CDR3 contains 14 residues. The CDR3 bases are TGTGCCAGCAGCCCGCTGGGGGCCGAAGAGACCCAGTACTTC. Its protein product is CASSPLGAEETQYF.

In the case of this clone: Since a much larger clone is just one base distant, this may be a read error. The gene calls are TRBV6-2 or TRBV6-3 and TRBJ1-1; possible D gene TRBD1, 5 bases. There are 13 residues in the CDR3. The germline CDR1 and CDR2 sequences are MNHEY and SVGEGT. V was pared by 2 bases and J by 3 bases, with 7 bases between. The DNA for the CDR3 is TGTGCCAGCAGTTACAGGGGAGACACTGAAGCTTTCTTT. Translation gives CASSYRGDTEAFF.

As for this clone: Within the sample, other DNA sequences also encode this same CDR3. The CDR3 loop reads CASSISRNQPQHF. CDR3 coding DNA: TGTGCCAGTAGTATATCCAGGAATCAGCCCCAGCATTTT. The V gene is TRBV19, the J gene TRBJ1-5; D not resolved. The V end was cut by 2 bases, the J end by 4 bases, with 6 bases between. Germline-derived CDR1 and CDR2 are LNHDA and SQIVND (reference sequence). The CDR3 has 13 amino acids.

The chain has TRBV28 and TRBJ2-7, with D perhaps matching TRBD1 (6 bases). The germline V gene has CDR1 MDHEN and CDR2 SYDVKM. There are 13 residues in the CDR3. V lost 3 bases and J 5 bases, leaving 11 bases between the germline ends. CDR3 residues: CASSLGGGDEQYF. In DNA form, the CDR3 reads TGTGCCAGCAGTTTGGGTGGGGGCGACGAGCAGTACTTC. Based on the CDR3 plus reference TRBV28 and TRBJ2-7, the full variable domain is DVKVTQSSRYLVKRTGEKVFLECVQDMDHENMFWYRQDPGLGLRLIYFSYDVKMKEKGDIPEGYSVSREKKERFSLILESASTNQTSMYLCASSLGGGDEQYFGPGTRLTVT.

CDR3 nucleotides: TGCGCCAGCTCACGGGGACAGGGGGCGCTGAACTATGGCTACACCTTC. Its protein is CASSRGQGALNYGYTF. This chain connects TRBV4-1 to TRBJ1-2; TRBD1 aligns across 12 bases. This CDR3 comprises 16 residues. With V trimmed by 8 bases and J by 2 bases, 9 bases remained unmatched. CDR1 and CDR2 from the germline V gene are MGHRA and YSYEKL.